This T cell receptor (beta chain) was sequenced in a study of cytomegalovirus exposure and HLA in healthy donors. Nominally healthy donors were sampled, though unrecorded immune exposures were likely. With 60 Vbeta and 13 Jbeta primers, the PCR was carried out. Assay used: immunoSEQ multiplex PCR; TCRdb lists only in-frame clones, some missing. The sample is made up of some 75,000 clones, and the top ten hold 0.83% of it. Germline CDR1 SEHNR, CDR2 FQNEAQ (reference sequence). The CDR3 length is 15 residues. V trimming: 5 bases; J trimming: 7 bases; junction bases outside the gene matches: 10. Of note for this clone: The antigen is not known.

Study results and caveats: Presence/absence analyses treated sequencing depth as roughly uniform across donors. With DRB1 most and HLA-C fewest, TCR association rates differed between HLA loci in a later analysis. Follow-up analysis later connected one missense variant in DCLRE1C with trimming of TCR beta V- and J-genes.

The chain has TRBV7-9 and TRBJ1-5; 8 bases fit TRBD1. The sequenced material came from PBMCs. The clonotype comes from a boy aged 10-17 years in good health and CMV-seronegative. CDR3 nucleotides: TGTGCCAGCAGCCCCGACAGGGGCGCCCAACAGCCCCAGCATTTT. Its protein is CASSPDRGAQQPQHF.